This TCR beta chain was sequenced in a study of human T cells and chemical hapten exposure. Specified time point: patch test 3, about 24 weeks after DPC sensitization. Treatment denoted: therapeutic diphenylcyclopropenone sensitization with weekly scalp DPC. MiXCR, run by TCRdb on the RACE reads, gives a single entry per CDR3 protein. The table has some 110,000 distinct CDR3 sequences, approximately 36% seen once. The germline V and J ends were trimmed by 0 bases and 7 bases, with 11 bases remaining between them. CDR3 size: 15 residues. The germline V gene has CDR1 SGDLS and CDR2 YYNGEE. The source of this sequence is a middle-aged man with alopecia areata. Some clones in this sample may be carry-over from other donors' samples. The source was whole blood, collected in connection with sensitization to the hapten diphenylcyclopropenone (DPC). This chain links TRBV9 with TRBJ1-6; tentatively, D is TRBD1 (5 bases). The CDR3 is CASSVEGNANSPLHF. DNA of the CDR3: TGTGCCAGCAGCGTAGAGGGGAATGCAAATTCACCCCTCCACTTT.